Listed below are T cell receptor beta chains from one sample, sequenced in a study of beta chain features in type 1 diabetes. Measured with immunoSEQ multiplex PCR; TCRdb has only the in-frame clones, and not every one. The sample holds about 340,000 clones, approximately 13% seen once. What was sequenced was naive CD4+ T cells from blood. The receptor set was obtained from a woman aged 18-29 years with type 1 diabetes. Each CDR3 is given with its conserved first and last residue. The order of the fields is J gene, V gene, clone size, D gene, CDR3 DNA, CDR3 protein. D genes are given only for firm matches. Only some rows state a clone size, as once, few, many or a class for expanded clones.

TRBJ2-4 | TRBV5-1 | few | NA | TGCGCCAGCAGCTCTCGTGGGAAACAGGGCATGGCCAAAAACATTCAGTACTTC | CASSSRGKQGMAKNIQYF
TRBJ2-1 | TRBV11-2 | NA | TRBD2 | TGTGCCAGCAGCTCCCTAGCGGGACACAATGAGCAGTTCTTC | CASSSLAGHNEQFF
TRBJ1-2 | TRBV29-1 | few | NA | TGCAGCGTTTCCCCCTTAAGCCCTAACTATGGCTACACCTTC | CSVSPLSPNYGYTF
TRBJ2-1 | TRBV28 | NA | NA | TGTGCCAGCGCAGTAGGGGCGGCCTACAATGAGCAGTTCTTC | CASAVGAAYNEQFF
TRBJ2-3 | TRBV4-1 | NA | TRBD2 | TGCGCCAGCAGCCCAACCTGGACTAGCGGGAGACGAAGCACAGATACGCAGTATTTT | CASSPTWTSGRRSTDTQYF
TRBJ2-5 | TRBV9 | few | TRBD2 | TGTGCCAGCAGCGTGGGAGCGGGAGTCCGGCAAGAGACCCAGTACTTC | CASSVGAGVRQETQYF
TRBJ2-1 | TRBV2 | NA | NA | TGTGCCAGCATGGCTTTAAGCTCCTACAATGAGCAGTTCTTC | CASMALSSYNEQFF
TRBJ2-3 | TRBV28 | NA | TRBD2 | TGTGCCAGCAGACCCAGCGGGAGTACGGGCACAGATACGCAGTATTTT | CASRPSGSTGTDTQYF
TRBJ2-1 | TRBV30 | few | NA | TGTGCCTGGAGTGATGGGGCTTTCAAACTGATGCGCTATGAGCAGTTCTTC | CAWSDGAFKLMRYEQFF
TRBJ2-2 | TRBV5-1 | few | TRBD2 | TGCGCCAGCAGCCCGACTAGCGGGAGGGCCGGGGAGCTGTTTTTT | CASSPTSGRAGELFF
TRBJ1-1 | TRBV20-1 | few | NA | TGCAGTGCTAAACCCCGGGAAGCTTTCTTT | CSAKPREAFF
TRBJ2-1 | TRBV18 | NA | TRBD1 | TGTGCCAGCTCGAGGGGGCACATACACAATGAGCAGTTCTTC | CASSRGHIHNEQFF
TRBJ2-1 | TRBV7-8 | NA | NA | TGTGCCAGCAGCTTAGTGGTTAGCCCCTACAATGAGCAGTTCTTC | CASSLVVSPYNEQFF
TRBJ2-3 | TRBV5-1 | once | TRBD1 | TGCGCCAGCAGAAGGACAGGGAGCTCAGATACGCAGTATTTT | CASRRTGSSDTQYF
TRBJ2-5 | TRBV29-1 | NA | TRBD2 | TGCAGCGGGGGAAAAGGACTAGCGGTAGAGGAGACCCAGTACTTC | CSGGKGLAVEETQYF
TRBJ2-1 | TRBV30 | NA | TRBD2 | TGTGCCTGGAGTGTATCCAGCGGGAGAGGGAATGAGCAGTTCTTC | CAWSVSSGRGNEQFF
TRBJ2-7 | TRBV28 | few | TRBD1 | TGTGCCAGCAGTTCGGACAGGGGGTCCTACGAGCAGTACTTC | CASSSDRGSYEQYF
TRBJ2-1 | TRBV28 | few | TRBD2 | TGTGCCAGCAGACCTGCTACTAGCGGGAAGAACAATGAGCAGTTCTTC | CASRPATSGKNNEQFF
TRBJ1-5 | TRBV19 | NA | TRBD1 | TGTGCCAGTATCCCGGGACAGGGGGCGCCGACGCCCCAGCATTTT | CASIPGQGAPTPQHF
TRBJ1-2 | TRBV11-2 | few | TRBD1 | TGTGCCAGCAGCTTAGAGCCCGGACAGGTCGGCTATGGCTACACCTTC | CASSLEPGQVGYGYTF
TRBJ2-3 | TRBV5-1 | NA | NA | TGCGCCAGCAGCTTTGCGGGGCTGGGAGATACGCAGTATTTT | CASSFAGLGDTQYF
TRBJ2-3 | TRBV9 | NA | TRBD2 | TGTGCCAGCAGCGTTAGCGGGAGAGTGGGAGATACGCAGTATTTT | CASSVSGRVGDTQYF
TRBJ2-5 | TRBV28 | NA | NA | TGTGCCAGCAGTTATGTCCTGGAGGAGACCCAGTACTTC | CASSYVLEETQYF
TRBJ2-5 | TRBV29-1 | many | TRBD2 | TGCAGCGTTGACGTAGGGGAGGGGACCCAGTACTTC | CSVDVGEGTQYF
TRBJ2-7 | TRBV7-2 | NA | TRBD2 | TGTGCCAGCAGCTCACAACTAGCGGGAGGAGTCGGGCAGTACTTC | CASSSQLAGGVGQYF
TRBJ2-2 | TRBV4-2 | NA | NA | TGTGCCAGCAGCCAATTAACAGCGAACACCGGGGAGCTGTTTTTT | CASSQLTANTGELFF
TRBJ2-1 | TRBV5-1 | few | NA | TGCGCCAGCAGCGAGGGAAGTACCCTATACAATGAGCAGTTCTTC | CASSEGSTLYNEQFF
TRBJ2-3 | TRBV30 | few | NA | TGTGCCTGGAGTGGGGGCAGTGGCACAGATACGCAGTATTTT | CAWSGGSGTDTQYF
TRBJ2-1 | TRBV5-1 | NA | TRBD2 | TGCGCCAGCAGCGATCGGACTAGCGGAGCCTACAATGAGCAGTTCTTC | CASSDRTSGAYNEQFF
TRBJ2-6 | TRBV30 | few | NA | TGTGCCTGGAGTGTCGGGGGTGGGGCCAACGTCCTGACTTTC | CAWSVGGGANVLTF
TRBJ2-5 | TRBV7-2 | NA | NA | TGTGCCAGCAGCTTACAATCCGAGACCCAGTACTTC | CASSLQSETQYF
TRBJ1-2 | TRBV4-1 | NA | NA | TGCGCCAGCAGCCAGGTTAATCCAGAGCGGGCAGGCTACACCTTC | CASSQVNPERAGYTF
TRBJ2-2 | TRBV5-4 | NA | TRBD1 | TGTGCCAGCAGCCGGGACAGGCCCGGGGAGCTGTTTTTT | CASSRDRPGELFF
TRBJ2-3 | TRBV25-1 | few | NA | TGTGCCAGCAGTGATCCTCGGGGAACAGATACGCAGTATTTT | CASSDPRGTDTQYF
TRBJ2-5 | TRBV5-4 | few | TRBD2 | TGTGCCAGCAGCTTATCTGCGAGCGGGAGGGAGACCCAGTACTTC | CASSLSASGRETQYF
TRBJ2-1 | TRBV7-2 | few | NA | TGTGCCAGCAGATCTAGCGTGGGGGAGCAGTTCTTC | CASRSSVGEQFF
TRBJ1-1 | TRBV5-4 | few | NA | TGTGCCAGCAGCTTGGAGGGTAGGACTGGGCAAGCTTTCTTT | CASSLEGRTGQAFF
TRBJ2-2 | TRBV30 | few | TRBD2 | TGTGCCTGGAGAATGTCTGGGACTAGCGGAACCGGGGAGCTGTTTTTT | CAWRMSGTSGTGELFF
TRBJ2-7 | TRBV7-3 | few | TRBD1 | TGTGCCAGCAGCTCGGGACAGGGGAGCGGCGAGCAGTACTTC | CASSSGQGSGEQYF